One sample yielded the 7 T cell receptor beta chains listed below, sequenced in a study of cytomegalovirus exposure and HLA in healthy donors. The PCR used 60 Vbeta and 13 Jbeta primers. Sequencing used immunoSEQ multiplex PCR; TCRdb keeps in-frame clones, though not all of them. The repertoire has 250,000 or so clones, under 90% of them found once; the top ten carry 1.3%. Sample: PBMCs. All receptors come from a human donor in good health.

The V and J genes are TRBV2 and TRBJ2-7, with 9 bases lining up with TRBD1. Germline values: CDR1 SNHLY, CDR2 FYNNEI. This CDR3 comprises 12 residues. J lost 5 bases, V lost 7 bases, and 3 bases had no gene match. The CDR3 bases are TGTGCCAGCATGGGGGACAGGGACGAGCAGTACTTC. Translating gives CASMGDRDEQYF. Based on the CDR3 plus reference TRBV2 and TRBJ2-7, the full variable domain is EPEVTQTPSHQVTQMGQEVILRCVPISNHLYFYWYRQILGQKVEFLVSFYNNEISEKSEIFDDQFSVERPDGSNFTLKIRSTKLEDSAMYFCASMGDRDEQYFGPGTRLTVT.

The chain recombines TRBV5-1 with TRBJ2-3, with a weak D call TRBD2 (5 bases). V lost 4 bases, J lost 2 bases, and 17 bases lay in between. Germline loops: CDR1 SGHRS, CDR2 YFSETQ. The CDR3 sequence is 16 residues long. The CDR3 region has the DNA TGCGCCAGCAGCCCTAGCACCCTCTCTTACACAGATACGCAGTATTTT. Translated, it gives CASSPSTLSYTDTQYF.

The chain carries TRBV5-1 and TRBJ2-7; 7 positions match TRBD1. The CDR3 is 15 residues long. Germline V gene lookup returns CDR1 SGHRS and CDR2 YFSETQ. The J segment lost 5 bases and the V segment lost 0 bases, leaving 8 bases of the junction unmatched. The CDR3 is CASSLARQGVDEQYF. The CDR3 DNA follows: TGCGCCAGCAGCTTGGCTCGTCAGGGGGTCGACGAGCAGTACTTC.

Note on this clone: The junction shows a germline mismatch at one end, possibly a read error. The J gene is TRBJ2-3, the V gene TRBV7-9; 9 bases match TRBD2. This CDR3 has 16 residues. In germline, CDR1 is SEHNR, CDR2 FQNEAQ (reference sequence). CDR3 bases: TGTGTCAGCAGCTTAGGCGGGAGGGCCAGCACAGATACGCAGTATTTT. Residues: CVSSLGGRASTDTQYF.

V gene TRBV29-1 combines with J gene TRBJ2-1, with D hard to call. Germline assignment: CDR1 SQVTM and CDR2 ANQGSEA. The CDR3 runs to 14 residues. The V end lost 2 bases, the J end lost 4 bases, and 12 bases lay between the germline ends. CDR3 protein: CSVESPDGYNEQFF. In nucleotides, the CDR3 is TGCAGCGTTGAATCGCCTGACGGGTACAATGAGCAGTTCTTC.

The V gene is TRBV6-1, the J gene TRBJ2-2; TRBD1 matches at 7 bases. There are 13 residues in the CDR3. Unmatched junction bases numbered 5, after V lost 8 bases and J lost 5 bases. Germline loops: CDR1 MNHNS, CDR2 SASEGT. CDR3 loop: CASDRDPTGELFF. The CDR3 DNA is TGTGCCAGCGACAGGGATCCAACCGGGGAGCTGTTTTTT.

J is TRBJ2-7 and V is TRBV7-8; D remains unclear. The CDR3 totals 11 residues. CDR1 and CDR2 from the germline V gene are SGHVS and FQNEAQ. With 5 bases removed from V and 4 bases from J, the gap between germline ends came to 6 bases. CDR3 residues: CASSGRYEQYF. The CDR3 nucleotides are TGTGCCAGCAGCGGCCGATACGAGCAGTACTTC.